A single sample is the source of the 23 T cell receptor beta chains below, sequenced in a study of T cells in localized non-small cell lung cancer. Data came from immunoSEQ multiplex PCR; TCRdb stores just in-frame clones and leaves some out. The sample shows about 21,000 clones, 70% to 90% of them seen only once. Sequences were derived from peripheral blood mononuclear cells, sampled before any cancer treatment. All receptors come from a male donor at least 60 years old with stage II lung adenocarcinoma.

J is TRBJ1-4 and V is TRBV2, with D possibly TRBD1 on 6 matching bases. The germline V and J ends were trimmed by 7 bases and 5 bases, with 17 bases remaining between them. This CDR3 is built from 15 residues. Germline lookup yields CDR1 SNHLY and CDR2 FYNNEI. The CDR3 loop reads CASNQVGGGNEKLFF. The DNA of the CDR3 is TGTGCCAGCAACCAAGTGGGGGGCGGCAATGAAAAACTGTTTTTT.

The CDR3: CASSRVNYGYTF. As DNA, the CDR3 is TGTGCCAGTAGTAGGGTAAACTATGGCTACACCTTC. This rearrangement joins TRBV19 to TRBJ1-2, with D unclear. The CDR3 extends over 12 amino acids. Germline values: CDR1 LNHDA, CDR2 SQIVND (reference sequence). The V gene lost 4 bases and the J gene lost 2 bases, with 5 bases spanning the gap.

The V and J genes are TRBV10-3 and TRBJ1-6; no definite D call. V was trimmed by 6 bases and J by 8 bases, leaving 8 bases between them. This CDR3 spans 12 amino acids. The germline V gene encodes CDR1 ENHRY and CDR2 SYGVKD. The CDR3 spells CAIRGRDSPLHF. In nucleotides, the CDR3 is TGTGCCATCAGGGGTCGGGATTCACCCCTCCACTTT.

The J gene is TRBJ2-1, the V gene TRBV4-2; no definite D call. CDR1 is LGHNA and CDR2 is YNFKEQ in the germline V gene. This CDR3 contains 13 residues. V lost 5 bases and J 1 base, leaving 6 bases between the germline ends. CDR3 in DNA: TGTGCCAGCAGCTTGGGGTCCTACAATGAGCAGTTCTTC. Protein sequence: CASSLGSYNEQFF.

The chain combines TRBV27 with TRBJ2-7; 9 bases match TRBD1. Germline values: CDR1 MNHEY, CDR2 SMNVEV (reference sequence). The junction had 4 bases not matched to a gene; V was cut back by 7 bases and J by 3 bases. This CDR3 contains 13 residues. In DNA, the CDR3 is TGTGCCAGCAAGGGACAGGGAGACTACGAGCAGTACTTC. Translated: CASKGQGDYEQYF.

V gene TRBV6-4 combines with J gene TRBJ2-7; D possibly matches TRBD1 or TRBD2 (6 bases each). The CDR3 loop spans 13 amino acids. Deletions cut 4 bases from V and 6 bases from J, with 13 bases between. Germline V CDR1 and CDR2: MRHNA, SNTAGT. CDR3 amino acids: CASSGLEGGEQYF. In nucleotides, the CDR3 is TGTGCCAGCAGTGGACTAGAGGGGGGCGAGCAGTACTTC.

The V and J genes are TRBV2 and TRBJ1-2, with TRBD1 identical over 10 bases. Germline loops: CDR1 SNHLY, CDR2 FYNNEI. After removal of 7 bases from V and 11 bases from J, the junction contained 7 bases not matched to a gene. The CDR3 is 12 amino acids. Here the CDR3 reads CASMDRGLGYTF. The CDR3 nucleotides are TGTGCCAGCATGGACAGGGGGTTGGGTTACACCTTC.

The chain carries TRBV6-6 and TRBJ1-2; 8 positions match TRBD1. CDR1 MNHNY and CDR2 SVGAGI come from the germline V gene (reference sequence). J gave up 4 bases and V 4 bases, and 8 bases lay outside the gene matches. CDR3 length: 15 amino acids. As DNA, the CDR3 is TGTGCCAGCAGTTGGGGACAGGTGGTCTTCTATGGCTACACCTTC. Its translation: CASSWGQVVFYGYTF.

V and J are TRBV15 and TRBJ2-7; 11 bases align to TRBD2. Germline V gives CDR1 LNHNV, CDR2 YYDKDF (reference sequence). CDR3 length: 16 residues. V was clipped by 3 bases and J by 5 bases; unmatched bases: 9. CDR3 protein: CATSSLTSGRANEQYF. CDR3 nucleotide sequence: TGTGCCACCAGCAGTCTTACTAGCGGGAGAGCGAACGAGCAGTACTTC.

This clone was found once. The J gene is TRBJ2-1, the V gene TRBV5-1; TRBD2 aligns across 7 bases. The germline gives CDR1 SGHRS, CDR2 YFSETQ. This CDR3 has 17 residues. V lost 0 bases, J lost 4 bases, and 10 bases stayed unmatched. CDR3 sequence: CASSLVLGGRSYNEQFF. Here the CDR3 DNA reads TGCGCCAGCAGCTTGGTTCTGGGCGGGAGATCTTACAATGAGCAGTTCTTC.

The chain uses TRBV18 and TRBJ2-3; the D gene is possibly TRBD2 (6 bases). CDR1 and CDR2 (germline): KGHSH, LQKENI. Trimming left V 2 bases short and J 0 bases short, with 12 bases between. The CDR3 consists of 16 residues. CDR3 amino acids: CASSPGGDPSTDTQYF. The CDR3 nucleotides are TGTGCCAGCTCACCAGGAGGGGACCCTAGCACAGATACGCAGTATTTT.

V is TRBV7-9 and J is TRBJ1-3; 8 bases align to TRBD1. The CDR3 covers 19 residues. V shed 2 bases, J shed 0 bases, and the junction held 12 bases outside the gene matches. Germline V gives CDR1 SEHNR, CDR2 FQNEAQ (reference sequence). The CDR3 region is CASSLSPGGFQNSGNTIYF. CDR3 bases: TGTGCCAGCAGCTTATCGCCAGGGGGCTTCCAAAACTCTGGAAACACCATATATTTT.

This rearrangement joins TRBV19 to TRBJ1-1, with D possibly being TRBD1 (5 bases). The CDR3 length is 10 residues. Germline loops: CDR1 LNHDA, CDR2 SQIVND (reference sequence). Deletions cut 11 bases from V and 5 bases from J, with 9 bases between. Here the CDR3 reads CAAKGTEAFF. The CDR3 DNA reads TGTGCCGCGAAGGGGACTGAAGCTTTCTTT. The whole variable domain, remainder taken from reference TRBV19 and TRBJ1-1, is DGGITQSPKYLFRKEGQNVTLSCEQNLNHDAMYWYRQDPGQGLRLIYYSQIVNDFQKGDIAEGYSVSREKKESFPLTVTSAQKNPTAFYLCAAKGTEAFFGQGTRLTVV.

By frequency in the sample, this clone is large (0.1 to 1%). The V call is TRBV4-1, the J call TRBJ1-5; maybe TRBD1 (5 bases). Germline V gene lookup returns CDR1 MGHRA and CDR2 YSYEKL. Deletions cut 0 bases from V and 4 bases from J, with 10 bases between. This CDR3 contains 15 residues. CDR3 nucleotides: TGCGCCAGCAGCCAAGATGGGGCAGCAAATCAGCCCCAGCATTTT. Encoded protein: CASSQDGAANQPQHF.

The chain has TRBV7-9 and TRBJ2-1; D is ambiguous. V gave up 4 bases and J gave up 15 bases, with 19 bases separating them. The CDR3 totals 13 residues. CDR1 SEHNR and CDR2 FQNEAQ come from the germline V gene (reference sequence). CDR3 DNA sequence: TGTGCCAGCAGCTCGACGACTCTCGGGTTTTTGTTCTTC. Protein: CASSSTTLGFLFF.

The chain couples TRBV7-9 to TRBJ2-7; 7 positions agree with TRBD2. The germline gives CDR1 SEHNR, CDR2 FQNEAQ (reference sequence). V lost 4 bases and J lost 5; bases outside the gene matches: 14. This CDR3 comprises 16 residues. CDR3 region: CASSSAGREKRNEQYF. CDR3 nucleotides: TGTGCCAGCAGCTCCGCCGGGCGGGAGAAGAGGAACGAGCAGTACTTC.

The chain links TRBV10-3 to TRBJ1-4; unclear D gene. The CDR3 has 15 amino acids. The ends were cut back, 4 bases at V and 0 bases at J, with 9 bases in the middle. Germline lookup yields CDR1 ENHRY and CDR2 SYGVKD. The CDR3 loop is CAISAQLPTNEKLFF. The CDR3 region has the DNA TGTGCCATCAGTGCCCAACTACCAACTAATGAAAAACTGTTTTTT.

V is TRBV11-3 and J is TRBJ2-1; TRBD2 agrees at 9 bases. The germline CDR1 and CDR2 sequences are SGHNT and YENEEA. The CDR3 runs 16 residues. V lost 5 bases to trimming and J lost 2 bases; unmatched junction nucleotides: 7. The CDR3 is CASSASGTSPYNEQFF. CDR3 DNA: TGTGCCAGCAGCGCTAGCGGGACAAGCCCCTACAATGAGCAGTTCTTC.

This chain links TRBV5-5 with TRBJ1-6; 7 bases fit TRBD1. With 4 bases clipped from V and 7 bases from J, the junction kept 5 bases outside the gene matches. The germline CDR1 and CDR2 sequences are SGHKS and YYEKEE (reference sequence). The CDR3 consists of 14 residues. CDR3 sequence reads: CASSRGQANSPLHF. The CDR3 nucleotides are TGTGCCAGCAGCCGTGGACAGGCCAATTCACCCCTCCACTTT.

This clone has a single count. The chain links TRBV6-1 to TRBJ2-7; possible D gene TRBD1, 5 bases. V was trimmed by 7 bases and J by 1 base, leaving 11 bases between them. In germline, CDR1 is MNHNS, CDR2 SASEGT. The CDR3 runs to 13 residues. The CDR3 nucleotides read TGTGCCAGCACTGCGACAGTTTCCTACGAGCAGTACTTC. It codes for CASTATVSYEQYF.

The rearrangement uses TRBV27 and TRBJ1-6; no reliable D call. The germline CDR1 and CDR2 sequences are MNHEY and SMNVEV (reference sequence). V was clipped by 2 bases and J by 10 bases, with 9 bases between them. CDR3 length: 13 residues. This chain's CDR3 is CASSLNQLSPLHF. CDR3 DNA: TGTGCCAGCAGTTTAAATCAACTATCACCCCTCCACTTT.

For the CDR3, the DNA is TGTGCCAGCTCACCACAAACCAGCACAGATACGCAGTATTTT. Its translation: CASSPQTSTDTQYF. The chain carries TRBV18 and TRBJ2-3; unclear D gene. Trimming pared 1 base from V and 0 bases from J, leaving 5 bases between. This CDR3 has 14 residues. In germline, CDR1 is KGHSH, CDR2 LQKENI.

This clone has just one count. This chain uses TRBV6-1 with TRBJ2-7; perhaps TRBD2 as D (6 bases). The V and J ends lost 7 bases and 3 bases respectively, with 13 bases between them. The CDR3 covers 13 residues. Germline V CDR1 and CDR2: MNHNS, SASEGT. The CDR3 nucleotides are TGTGCCAGCACCGAGACTAGGTACTACGAGCAGTACTTC. This codes for CASTETRYYEQYF.